This T cell receptor (beta chain) was documented in a study of shared clonotypes between healthy human individuals. Study-wide points: Deeper or shallower sequencing was expected to change how clonotypes are shared among donors.

The germline CDR1 and CDR2 sequences are SGHVS and FQNEAQ. The CDR3 is made up of 15 amino acids. Deletions cut 6 bases from V and 6 bases from J, with 19 bases between. Details on this clone: Antigen unknown.

Generated by immunoSEQ multiplex PCR, the TCRdb table keeps only in-frame clones and is missing some. The data show 950,000 to 1,300,000 clones, with under 80% seen just once and roughly 1.4% held by the top ten. The chain links TRBV7-8 to TRBJ2-3, with D hard to call. Sequenced sample: memory CD4+ T cells sorted from blood. Subset indicated: CD45RA-negative fraction. The TCR was taken from a man between 18 and 35 years old in good health. This CDR3 is CASSPAEPMADTQYF. The CDR3, as DNA: TGTGCCAGCAGTCCCGCGGAGCCCATGGCCGATACGCAGTATTTT.